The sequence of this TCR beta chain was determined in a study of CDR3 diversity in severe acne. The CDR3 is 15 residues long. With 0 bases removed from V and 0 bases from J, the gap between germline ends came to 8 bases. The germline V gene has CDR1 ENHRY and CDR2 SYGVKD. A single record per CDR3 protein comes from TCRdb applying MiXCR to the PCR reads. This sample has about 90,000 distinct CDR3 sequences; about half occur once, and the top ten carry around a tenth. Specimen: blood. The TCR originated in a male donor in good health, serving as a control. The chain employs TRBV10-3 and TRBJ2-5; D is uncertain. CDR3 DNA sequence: TGTGCCATCAGTGAGTCGGCCCTCAACCAAGAGACCCAGTACTTC. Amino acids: CAISESALNQETQYF.